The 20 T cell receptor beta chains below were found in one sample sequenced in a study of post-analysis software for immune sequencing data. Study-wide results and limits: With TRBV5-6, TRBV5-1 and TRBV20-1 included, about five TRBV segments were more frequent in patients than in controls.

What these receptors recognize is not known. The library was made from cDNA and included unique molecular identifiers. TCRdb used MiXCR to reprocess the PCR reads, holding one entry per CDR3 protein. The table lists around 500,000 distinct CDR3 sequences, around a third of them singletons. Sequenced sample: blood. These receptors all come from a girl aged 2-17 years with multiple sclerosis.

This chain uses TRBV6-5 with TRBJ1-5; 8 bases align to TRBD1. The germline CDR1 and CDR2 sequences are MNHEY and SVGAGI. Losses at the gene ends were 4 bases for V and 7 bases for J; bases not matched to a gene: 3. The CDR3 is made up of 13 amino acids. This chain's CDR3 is CASSSGGAQPQHF. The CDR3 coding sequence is TGTGCCAGCAGTTCAGGGGGCGCGCAGCCCCAGCATTTT.

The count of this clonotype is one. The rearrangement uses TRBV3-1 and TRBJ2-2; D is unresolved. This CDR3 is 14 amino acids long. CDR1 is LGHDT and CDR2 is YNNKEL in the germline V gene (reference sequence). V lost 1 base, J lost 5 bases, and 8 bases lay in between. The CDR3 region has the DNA TGTGCCAGCAGCCAAGTCGGTAGAACCGGGGAGCTGTTTTTT. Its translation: CASSQVGRTGELFF.

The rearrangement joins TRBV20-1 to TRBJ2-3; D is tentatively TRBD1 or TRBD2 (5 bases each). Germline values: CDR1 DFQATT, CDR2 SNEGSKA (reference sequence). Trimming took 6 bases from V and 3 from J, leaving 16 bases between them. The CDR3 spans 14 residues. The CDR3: CSADPGRFTDTQYF. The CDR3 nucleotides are TGCAGTGCGGATCCGGGACGCTTTACAGATACGCAGTATTTT.

This CDR3 reads CASSLSGRYQETQYF. The CDR3 nucleotides are TGTGCCAGCAGTTTAAGCGGGAGGTACCAAGAGACCCAGTACTTC. The chain employs TRBV6-5 and TRBJ2-5; 9 nucleotides line up with TRBD2. The length of the CDR3 is 15 residues. CDR1 is MNHEY and CDR2 is SVGAGI in the germline V gene. Unmatched junction bases numbered 3, after V lost 4 bases and J lost 0 bases.

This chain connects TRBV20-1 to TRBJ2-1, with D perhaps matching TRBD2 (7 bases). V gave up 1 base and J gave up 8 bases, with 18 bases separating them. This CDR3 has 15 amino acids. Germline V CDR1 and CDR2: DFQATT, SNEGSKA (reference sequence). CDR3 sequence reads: CSARGRAGATYEQFF. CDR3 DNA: TGCAGTGCTAGAGGCCGGGCGGGGGCCACTTATGAGCAGTTCTTC.

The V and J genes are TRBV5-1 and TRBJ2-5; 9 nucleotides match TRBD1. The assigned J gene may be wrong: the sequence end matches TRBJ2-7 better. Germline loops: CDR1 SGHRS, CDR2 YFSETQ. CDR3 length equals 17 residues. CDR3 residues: CASSLFFRGQGSNEQYF. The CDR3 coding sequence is TGCGCCAGCAGCTTGTTTTTCCGAGGACAGGGGTCGAACGAGCAGTACTTC.

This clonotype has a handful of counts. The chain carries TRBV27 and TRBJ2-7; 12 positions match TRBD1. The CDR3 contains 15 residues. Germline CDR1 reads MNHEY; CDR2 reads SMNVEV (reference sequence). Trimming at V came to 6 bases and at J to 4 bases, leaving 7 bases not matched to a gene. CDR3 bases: TGTGCCAGCAGAACCGGGACAGGGGGCCTATACGAGCAGTACTTC. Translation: CASRTGTGGLYEQYF.

CDR3 in amino acids: CSARTGLVPNNEQFF. The CDR3 bases are TGCAGTGCTAGAACCGGACTAGTCCCCAACAATGAGCAGTTCTTC. This rearrangement joins TRBV20-1 to TRBJ2-1; 7 bases agree with TRBD2. Germline CDR1 is DFQATT and CDR2 is SNEGSKA (reference sequence). The CDR3 length is 15 residues. With V trimmed by 2 bases and J by 5 bases, 9 bases remained unmatched.

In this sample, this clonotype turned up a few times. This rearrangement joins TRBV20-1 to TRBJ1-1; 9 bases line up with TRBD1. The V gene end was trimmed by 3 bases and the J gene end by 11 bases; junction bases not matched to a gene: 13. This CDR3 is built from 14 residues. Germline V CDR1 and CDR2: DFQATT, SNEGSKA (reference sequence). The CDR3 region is CSASWTGDVKSAFF. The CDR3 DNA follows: TGCAGTGCTAGTTGGACAGGGGATGTGAAGAGTGCTTTCTTT.

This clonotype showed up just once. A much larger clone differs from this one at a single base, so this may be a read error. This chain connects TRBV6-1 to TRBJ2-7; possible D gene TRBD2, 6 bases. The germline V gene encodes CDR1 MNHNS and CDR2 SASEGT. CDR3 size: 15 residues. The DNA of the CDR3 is TGTGCCAGCAGGGAAGGGCTAGCGAGCACCTACGAGCAGTACTTC. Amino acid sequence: CASREGLASTYEQYF.

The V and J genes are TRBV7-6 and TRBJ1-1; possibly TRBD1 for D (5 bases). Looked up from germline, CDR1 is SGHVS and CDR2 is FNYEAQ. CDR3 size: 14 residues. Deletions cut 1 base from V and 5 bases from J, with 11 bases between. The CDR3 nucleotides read TGTGCCAGCAGCTTAGGGGGGGGGTGGACTGAAGCTTTCTTT. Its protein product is CASSLGGGWTEAFF. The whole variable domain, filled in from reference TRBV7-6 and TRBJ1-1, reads GAGVSQSPRYKVTKRGQDVALRCDPISGHVSLYWYRQALGQGPEFLTYFNYEAQQDKSGLPNDRFSAERPEGSISTLTIQRTEQRDSAMYRCASSLGGGWTEAFFGQGTRLTVV.

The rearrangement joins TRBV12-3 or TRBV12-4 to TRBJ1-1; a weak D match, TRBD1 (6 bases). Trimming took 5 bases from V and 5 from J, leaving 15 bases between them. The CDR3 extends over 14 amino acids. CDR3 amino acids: CASSRDGGATEAFF. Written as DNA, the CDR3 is TGTGCCAGCAGTCGTGACGGGGGGGCGACTGAAGCTTTCTTT.

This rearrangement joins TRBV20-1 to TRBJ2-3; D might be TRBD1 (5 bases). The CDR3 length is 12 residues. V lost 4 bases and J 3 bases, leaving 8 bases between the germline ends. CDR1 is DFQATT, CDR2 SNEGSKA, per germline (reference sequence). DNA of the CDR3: TGCAGTGCTACCCAGGGAACAGATACGCAGTATTTT. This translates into CSATQGTDTQYF.

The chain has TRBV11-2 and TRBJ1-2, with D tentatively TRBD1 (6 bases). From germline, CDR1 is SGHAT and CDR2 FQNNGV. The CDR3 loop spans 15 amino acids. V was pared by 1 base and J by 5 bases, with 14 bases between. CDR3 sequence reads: CASSLVRTDIYGYTF. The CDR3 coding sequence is TGTGCCAGCAGCTTAGTTCGGACAGACATATATGGCTACACCTTC.

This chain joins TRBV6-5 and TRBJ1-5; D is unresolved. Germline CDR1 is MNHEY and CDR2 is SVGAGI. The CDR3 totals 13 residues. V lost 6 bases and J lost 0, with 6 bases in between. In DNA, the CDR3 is TGTGCCAGCAGACGTAGTAGCAATCAGCCCCAGCATTTT. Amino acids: CASRRSSNQPQHF.

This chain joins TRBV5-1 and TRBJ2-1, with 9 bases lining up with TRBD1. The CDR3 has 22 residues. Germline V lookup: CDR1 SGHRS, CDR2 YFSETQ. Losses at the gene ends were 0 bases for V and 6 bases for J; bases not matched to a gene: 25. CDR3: CASSLGGPQGAGLRKLVNEQFF. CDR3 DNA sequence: TGCGCCAGCAGCTTGGGTGGACCACAGGGGGCCGGTTTAAGAAAGTTAGTCAATGAGCAGTTCTTC.

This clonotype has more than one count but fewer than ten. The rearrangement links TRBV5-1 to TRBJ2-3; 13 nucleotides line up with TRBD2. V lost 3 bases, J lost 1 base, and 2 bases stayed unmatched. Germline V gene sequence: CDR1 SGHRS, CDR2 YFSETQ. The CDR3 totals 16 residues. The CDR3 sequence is CASSSTSGGGTDTQYF. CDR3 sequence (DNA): TGCGCCAGCAGCTCTACTAGCGGGGGGGGCACAGATACGCAGTATTTT.

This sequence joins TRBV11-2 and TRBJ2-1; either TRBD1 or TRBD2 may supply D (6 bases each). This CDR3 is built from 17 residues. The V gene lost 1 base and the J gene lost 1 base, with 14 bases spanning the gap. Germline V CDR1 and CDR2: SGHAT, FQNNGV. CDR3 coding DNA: TGTGCCAGCAGCTTAGTTGAGGGGGGCCCTTCCTACAATGAGCAGTTCTTC. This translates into CASSLVEGGPSYNEQFF.

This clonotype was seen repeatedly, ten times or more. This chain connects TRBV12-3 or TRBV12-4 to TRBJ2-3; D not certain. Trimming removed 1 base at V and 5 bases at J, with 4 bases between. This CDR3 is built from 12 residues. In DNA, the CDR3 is TGTGCCAGCAGTTTAGGGCGAGATACGCAGTATTTT. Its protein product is CASSLGRDTQYF.

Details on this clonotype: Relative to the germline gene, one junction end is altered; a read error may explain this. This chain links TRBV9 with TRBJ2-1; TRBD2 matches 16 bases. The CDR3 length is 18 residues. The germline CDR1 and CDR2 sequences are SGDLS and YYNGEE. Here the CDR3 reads CASSVAGLAGGSYSEQFF. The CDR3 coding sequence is TGTGCCAGCAGCGTAGCGGGACTAGCGGGGGGGAGTTACAGTGAGCAGTTCTTC.